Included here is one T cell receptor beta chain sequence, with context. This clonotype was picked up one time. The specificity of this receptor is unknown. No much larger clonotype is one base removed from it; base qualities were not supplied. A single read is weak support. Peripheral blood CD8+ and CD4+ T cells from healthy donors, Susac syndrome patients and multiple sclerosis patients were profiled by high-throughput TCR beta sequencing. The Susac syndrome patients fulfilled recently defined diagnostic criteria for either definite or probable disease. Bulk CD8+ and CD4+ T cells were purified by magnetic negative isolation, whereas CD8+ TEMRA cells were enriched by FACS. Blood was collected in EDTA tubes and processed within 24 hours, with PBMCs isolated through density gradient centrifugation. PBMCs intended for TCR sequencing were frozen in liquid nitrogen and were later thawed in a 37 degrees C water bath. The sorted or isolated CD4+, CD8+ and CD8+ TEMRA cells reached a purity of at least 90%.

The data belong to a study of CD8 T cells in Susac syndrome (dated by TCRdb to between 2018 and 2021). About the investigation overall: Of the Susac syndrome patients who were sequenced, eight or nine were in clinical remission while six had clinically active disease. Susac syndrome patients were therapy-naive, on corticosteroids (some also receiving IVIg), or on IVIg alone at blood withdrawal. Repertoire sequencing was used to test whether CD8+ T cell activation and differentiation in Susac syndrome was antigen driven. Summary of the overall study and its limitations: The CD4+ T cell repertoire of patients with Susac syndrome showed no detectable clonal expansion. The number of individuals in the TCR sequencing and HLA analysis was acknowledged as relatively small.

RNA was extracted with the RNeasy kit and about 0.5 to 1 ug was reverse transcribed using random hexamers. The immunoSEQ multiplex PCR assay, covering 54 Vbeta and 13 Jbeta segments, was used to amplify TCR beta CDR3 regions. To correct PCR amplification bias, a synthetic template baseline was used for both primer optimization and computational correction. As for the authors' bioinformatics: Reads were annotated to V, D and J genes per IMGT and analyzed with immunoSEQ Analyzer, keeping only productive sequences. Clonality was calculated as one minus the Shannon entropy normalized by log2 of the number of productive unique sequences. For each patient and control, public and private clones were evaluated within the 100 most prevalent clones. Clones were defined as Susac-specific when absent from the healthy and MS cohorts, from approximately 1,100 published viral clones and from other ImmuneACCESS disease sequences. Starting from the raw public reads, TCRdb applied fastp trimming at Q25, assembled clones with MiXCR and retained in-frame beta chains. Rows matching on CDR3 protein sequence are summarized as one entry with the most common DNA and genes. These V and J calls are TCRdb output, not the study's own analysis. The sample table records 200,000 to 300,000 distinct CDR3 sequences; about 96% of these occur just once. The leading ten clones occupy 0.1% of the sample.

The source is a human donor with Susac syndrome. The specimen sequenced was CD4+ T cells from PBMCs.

CDR3 reads: CSARESGRQGSYGYTF. The DNA is as follows: TGCAGTGCTAGAGAAAGCGGGCGACAGGGGAGCTATGGCTACACCTTC. The sequence links TRBV20-1 to TRBJ1-2; 8 middle bases align to TRBD1. Ends trimmed: V by 0 bases, J by 4 bases; bases unmatched to a gene: 10. Reading from cysteine to phenylalanine, the CDR3 counts 16 amino acids. Only the CDR3 DNA is retained, 48 bases long and in frame from the first base. CDR1 and CDR2 are drawn from the germline V gene (reference sequence): DFQATT, SNEGSKA.